Following are 30 T cell receptor beta chains from one sample sequenced in a study of blood T cell repertoires in COVID-19. Repertoires were generated with immunoSEQ multiplex PCR, while TCRdb's copy carries only in-frame clones and drops some. The sample shows tens of thousands of clones, roughly 73% of them seen only once. The sample comprised peripheral blood. Source of these receptors: an elderly man with acute or convalescent COVID-19.

The rearrangement links TRBV6-5 to TRBJ2-1, with TRBD2 matching over 12 bases. From germline, CDR1 is MNHEY and CDR2 SVGAGI. The CDR3 is 15 amino acids. With V trimmed by 6 bases and J by 8 bases, 8 bases remained unmatched. This CDR3 is CASSSTTSGSYEQFF. In DNA form, the CDR3 reads TGTGCCAGCAGCTCTACGACTAGCGGGAGCTATGAGCAGTTCTTC.

The chain has TRBV10-2 and TRBJ2-7, with 10 bases that match TRBD2. Looked up from germline, CDR1 is WSHSY and CDR2 is SAAADI. CDR3 length: 12 amino acids. Trimming took 9 bases from V and 5 from J; bases not matched to a gene: 4. DNA of the CDR3: TGCGCCAGTAGCGGGAGGAGGAACGAGCAGTACTTC. This encodes CASSGRRNEQYF.

V is TRBV7-9 and J is TRBJ2-7; 8 bases map to TRBD1. Germline V gene data show CDR1 as SEHNR and CDR2 as FQNEAQ (reference sequence). The CDR3 is 13 amino acids. The V and J ends lost 5 bases and 0 bases, in that order; junction bases with no gene match: 0. The CDR3 region has the DNA TGTGCCAGCAGCACAGGGGGCTCCTACGAGCAGTACTTC. Translation gives CASSTGGSYEQYF.

The chain uses TRBV7-9 and TRBJ2-5, with 8 positions matching TRBD2. Germline CDR1 SEHNR, CDR2 FQNEAQ (reference sequence). The CDR3 length is 14 residues. Trimming took 4 bases from V and 5 from J; bases not matched to a gene: 6. The CDR3 protein is CASSWIAGFETQYF. The CDR3 region has the DNA TGTGCCAGCAGCTGGATAGCGGGATTTGAGACCCAGTACTTC.

The chain employs TRBV7-8 and TRBJ2-7; 9 bases line up with TRBD1. This CDR3 is built from 13 residues. Germline V CDR1 and CDR2: SGHVS, FQNEAQ. The V gene end was trimmed by 5 bases and the J gene end by 6 bases; junction bases not matched to a gene: 5. The CDR3 DNA reads TGTGCCAGCAGCGCGGGACAGGGAGGCGAGCAGTACTTC. This codes for CASSAGQGGEQYF.

This sequence joins TRBV6-5 and TRBJ2-2, with D possibly TRBD1 on 6 matching bases. The CDR3 loop spans 15 amino acids. Trimming removed 6 bases at V and 3 bases at J, with 14 bases between. In germline, CDR1 is MNHEY, CDR2 SVGAGI. The chain's CDR3 is CASSLDRSYTGELFF. For the CDR3, the DNA is TGTGCCAGCAGCCTCGACAGGTCCTACACCGGGGAGCTGTTTTTT.

V and J are TRBV7-3 and TRBJ2-3, with D perhaps matching TRBD2 (5 bases). The CDR3 runs to 16 residues. Germline CDR1 SGHTA, CDR2 FQGTGA. V shed 1 base and J shed 0 bases, with 11 bases lying between them. The CDR3 loop is CASSLMGGGSTDTQYF. The CDR3 DNA reads as TGTGCCAGCAGCTTAATGGGTGGCGGGAGCACAGATACGCAGTATTTT.

This chain joins TRBV24-1 and TRBJ2-3; TRBD2 matches at 8 bases. The CDR3 sequence is 17 residues long. After removal of 2 bases from V and 4 bases from J, the junction contained 10 bases not matched to a gene. Germline V gene lookup returns CDR1 KGHDR and CDR2 SFDVKD. The chain's CDR3 is CATSDSASGRWSDTQYF. The CDR3 nucleotides read TGTGCCACCAGTGATTCGGCGAGCGGGAGATGGTCAGATACGCAGTATTTT.

The CDR3 sequence: CAIRGPDTEAFF. In nucleotides, the CDR3 is TGTGCCATCAGGGGGCCTGACACTGAAGCTTTCTTT. This chain uses TRBV10-3 with TRBJ1-1; D is possibly TRBD1 (5 bases). V was clipped by 6 bases and J by 3 bases, with 8 bases between them. CDR1 ENHRY and CDR2 SYGVKD come from the germline V gene. The CDR3 totals 12 residues.

This clone was counted a few times. The chain employs TRBV2 and TRBJ2-5; D is uncertain. The CDR3 runs 13 residues. Germline CDR1 and CDR2: SNHLY and FYNNEI. Trimming took 0 bases from V and 7 from J, leaving 9 bases between them. Here the CDR3 DNA reads TGTGCCAGCAGTGAAGCGAGGTCGCGGACCCAGTACTTC. Translation gives CASSEARSRTQYF.

This clone was detected only once. The V and J genes are TRBV28 and TRBJ1-6; D gene ambiguous. The germline V gene has CDR1 MDHEN and CDR2 SYDVKM. This CDR3 contains 14 residues. Trimming stripped 2 bases from V and 5 bases from J, with 7 bases between. The CDR3 sequence: CASSLVRDNSPLHF. CDR3 in DNA: TGTGCCAGCAGTTTAGTCCGGGATAATTCACCCCTCCACTTT. The complete variable domain, with remaining parts taken from reference TRBV28 and TRBJ1-6, reads DVKVTQSSRYLVKRTGEKVFLECVQDMDHENMFWYRQDPGLGLRLIYFSYDVKMKEKGDIPEGYSVSREKKERFSLILESASTNQTSMYLCASSLVRDNSPLHFGNGTRLTVT.

V is TRBV19 and J is TRBJ2-3; a weak D match, TRBD2 (7 bases). Per the germline V gene, CDR1 is LNHDA and CDR2 is SQIVND (reference sequence). The V end was cut by 3 bases, the J end by 3 bases, with 13 bases between. CDR3 size: 15 residues. The CDR3 region is CASSMQGRGTDTQYF. The CDR3 bases are TGTGCCAGTAGTATGCAGGGGCGGGGGACAGATACGCAGTATTTT. The variable domain in full, completed from reference TRBV19 and TRBJ2-3, reads DGGITQSPKYLFRKEGQNVTLSCEQNLNHDAMYWYRQDPGQGLRLIYYSQIVNDFQKGDIAEGYSVSREKKESFPLTVTSAQKNPTAFYLCASSMQGRGTDTQYFGPGTRLTVL.

The chain is built from TRBV5-6 and TRBJ2-2; D is unresolved. The CDR3 is made up of 16 amino acids. Trimming cost V 4 bases and J 2 bases, with 15 bases left between them. The V gene's germline CDR1 is SGHDT and CDR2 YYEEEE. The CDR3 region has the DNA TGTGCCAGCAGCCCAATAAACCGGGTCAACACCGGGGAGCTGTTTTTT. Amino acids: CASSPINRVNTGELFF.

V gene TRBV6-5 combines with J gene TRBJ1-5, with TRBD1 matching 10 bases. The CDR3 consists of 15 residues. V was pared by 8 bases and J by 4 bases, with 8 bases of the junction left unmatched. Germline CDR1 and CDR2: MNHEY and SVGAGI. The CDR3, as DNA: TGTGCCAGCCGCAAGGACAGGGGGAGGAATCAGCCCCAGCATTTT. Amino acid sequence: CASRKDRGRNQPQHF.

This chain joins TRBV2 and TRBJ2-1; no reliable D call. CDR3 length: 11 amino acids. Between the trimmed V and J ends, which lost 2 bases and 12 bases, there was a span of 8 bases. The germline V gene encodes CDR1 SNHLY and CDR2 FYNNEI. The CDR3 spells CASSERQVQFF. CDR3 DNA sequence: TGTGCCAGCAGTGAAAGGCAGGTGCAGTTCTTC.

V is TRBV19 and J is TRBJ2-6; 9 bases are shared with TRBD1. V shed 4 bases and J 9 bases; nucleotides not matched to a gene: 4. The CDR3 is 14 residues long. Germline-derived CDR1 and CDR2 are LNHDA and SQIVND (reference sequence). CDR3 sequence (DNA): TGTGCCAGTAGTACGGGACAGGGAGGCAACGTCCTGACTTTC. It codes for CASSTGQGGNVLTF.

This chain uses TRBV2 with TRBJ2-1; 7 bases fit TRBD1. Germline-derived CDR1 and CDR2 are SNHLY and FYNNEI. With 7 bases clipped from V and 3 bases from J, the junction kept 9 bases outside the gene matches. This CDR3 is built from 15 residues. The CDR3 spells CASKRGQSDYNEQFF. CDR3 nucleotides: TGTGCCAGCAAGAGGGGACAGTCAGACTACAATGAGCAGTTCTTC.

This clone is a singleton in its sample. The chain uses TRBV4-2 and TRBJ2-2; 11 nucleotides match TRBD2. CDR3 length: 16 residues. Germline assignment: CDR1 LGHNA and CDR2 YNFKEQ. V was clipped by 4 bases and J by 5 bases; unmatched bases: 6. The chain's CDR3 is CASSRDGTSGTGELFF. The CDR3 coding sequence is TGTGCCAGCAGCCGGGACGGGACTAGCGGTACCGGGGAGCTGTTTTTT.

The chain employs TRBV11-2 and TRBJ2-1; D not resolved. The CDR3 covers 15 residues. Germline V lookup: CDR1 SGHAT, CDR2 FQNNGV. With 3 bases removed from V and 0 bases from J, the gap between germline ends came to 9 bases. The CDR3 region has the DNA TGTGCCAGCAGCTTGCAGGTTCTCTCCTACAATGAGCAGTTCTTC. This encodes CASSLQVLSYNEQFF.

The rearrangement uses TRBV11-1 and TRBJ2-5; 8 bases are shared with TRBD1. CDR1 and CDR2 from the germline V gene are SGHAT and FQDESV (reference sequence). J gave up 5 bases and V 4 bases, and 9 bases lay outside the gene matches. CDR3 length: 15 amino acids. This CDR3 reads CASSSSGGPLETQYF. CDR3 coding DNA: TGTGCCAGCAGCTCCTCAGGGGGCCCCTTGGAGACCCAGTACTTC.

The genes are TRBV5-1 and TRBJ2-1; TRBD2 matches at 11 bases. Germline V gene sequence: CDR1 SGHRS, CDR2 YFSETQ. The CDR3 sequence is 16 residues long. Trimming at V came to 1 base and at J to 6 bases, leaving 6 bases not matched to a gene. CDR3 in DNA: TGCGCCAGCAGCTTGAGACTAGCGGGAACCCTCAATGAGCAGTTCTTC. Translating gives CASSLRLAGTLNEQFF. The complete variable domain, with remaining parts taken from reference TRBV5-1 and TRBJ2-1, reads KAGVTQTPRYLIKTRGQQVTLSCSPISGHRSVSWYQQTPGQGLQFLFEYFSETQRNKGNFPGRFSGRQFSNSRSEMNVSTLELGDSALYLCASSLRLAGTLNEQFFGPGTRLTVL.

This clone was observed once. This chain connects TRBV28 to TRBJ2-7; D possibly corresponds to TRBD1 (7 bases). Germline V CDR1 and CDR2: MDHEN, SYDVKM. The CDR3 runs 15 residues. Deletions cut 4 bases from V and 5 bases from J, with 18 bases between. CDR3 region: CASSSRGRGVNEQYF. The CDR3 DNA follows: TGTGCCAGCAGTTCCAGGGGCAGGGGGGTGAACGAGCAGTACTTC.

This rearrangement joins TRBV7-2 to TRBJ1-3; D call uncertain. Germline V lookup: CDR1 SGHTA, CDR2 FQGNSA. Trimming cost V 5 bases and J 0 bases, with 8 bases left between them. The CDR3 contains 14 residues. In DNA form, the CDR3 reads TGTGCCAGCAGCGCTACCCTCTCTGGAAACACCATATATTTT. Translating gives CASSATLSGNTIYF. The entire variable domain, with the rest obtained from reference TRBV7-2 and TRBJ1-3, is as follows: GAGVSQSPSNKVTEKGKDVELRCDPISGHTALYWYRQSLGQGLEFLIYFQGNSAPDKSGLPSDRFSAERTGGSVSTLTIQRTQQEDSAVYLCASSATLSGNTIYFGEGSWLTVV.

CDR3 loop: CASSPTLAGKGNEQFF. CDR3 nucleotide sequence: TGTGCCAGCTCACCGACACTAGCGGGAAAAGGAAATGAGCAGTTCTTC. The chain employs TRBV18 and TRBJ2-1, with TRBD2 matching over 10 bases. Germline V CDR1 and CDR2: KGHSH, LQKENI. The CDR3 loop spans 16 amino acids. With V trimmed by 3 bases and J by 7 bases, 9 bases remained unmatched.

The sample holds many counts of this clone. The chain employs TRBV2 and TRBJ1-2, with a tentative D call TRBD1 (6 bases). Germline V gives CDR1 SNHLY, CDR2 FYNNEI. Trimming pared 2 bases from V and 4 bases from J, leaving 11 bases between. The CDR3 is 14 amino acids. CDR3 DNA sequence: TGTGCCAGCAGTGAATTAACAGGGTTCTATGGCTACACCTTC. It is translated as CASSELTGFYGYTF.

The CDR3 DNA sequence: TGTGCCAGCAGCTCTTCGGGGCAGGGGGACACCGGGGAGCTGTTTTTT. It specifies CASSSSGQGDTGELFF. The chain links TRBV5-8 to TRBJ2-2; TRBD1 matches at 7 bases. Trimming took 3 bases from V and 3 from J; bases not matched to a gene: 8. Per the germline V gene, CDR1 is SGHTS and CDR2 is YDEGEE. There are 16 residues in the CDR3.

The DNA of the CDR3 is TGTGCCAGCAGCCCCCGGACTAGCGGAGGGGCCTACGAGCAGTACTTC. Its translation: CASSPRTSGGAYEQYF. This rearrangement joins TRBV11-2 to TRBJ2-7, with 10 bases that match TRBD2. Germline CDR1 reads SGHAT; CDR2 reads FQNNGV. The CDR3 spans 16 residues. Trimming took 5 bases from V and 2 from J; bases not matched to a gene: 9.

The chain couples TRBV28 to TRBJ2-5, with D maybe TRBD2 (5 bases). CDR3 length: 17 amino acids. In germline, CDR1 is MDHEN, CDR2 SYDVKM. The V end was cut by 6 bases, the J end by 4 bases, with 24 bases between. The CDR3 bases are TGTGCCAGCAGCTCCCCCCGAGGGCCCAAGGATCGAGAGACCCAGTACTTC. The encoded protein is CASSSPRGPKDRETQYF.

The rearrangement joins TRBV6-5 to TRBJ2-7, with D possibly matching TRBD1 (7 bases). Trimming shortened V by 0 bases and J by 5 bases, and 17 bases separated the two germline ends. This CDR3 is 16 amino acids long. CDR1 and CDR2 (germline): MNHEY, SVGAGI. The CDR3 coding sequence is TGTGCCAGCAGTTACTCGAGGGCCCAGGGGGGCCACGAGCAGTACTTC. Amino acid sequence: CASSYSRAQGGHEQYF.

The chain recombines TRBV9 with TRBJ2-3; possible D gene TRBD2, 7 bases. Germline V gene sequence: CDR1 SGDLS, CDR2 YYNGEE. The V and J ends lost 3 bases and 2 bases respectively, with 31 bases between them. CDR3 length: 21 residues. CDR3 protein: CASSAYRGSGAYRGATDTQYF. In nucleotides, the CDR3 is TGTGCCAGCAGCGCTTATAGGGGTAGCGGAGCTTACCGGGGGGCCACAGATACGCAGTATTTT.